The 12 T cell receptor beta chains reported below all come from one sample, sequenced in a study of cytomegalovirus exposure and HLA in healthy donors. Amplification used 60 Vbeta primers and 13 Jbeta primers. The table came from immunoSEQ multiplex PCR; TCRdb's copy has only in-frame clones and leaves some out. The sample has fewer than 120,000 clones, over 60% seen once; the top ten hold about 2.9%. Sequencing used PBMCs. Receptors were obtained from a woman aged 60-75 years in good health and CMV-seropositive.

This chain connects TRBV7-9 to TRBJ1-5; a weak D match, TRBD1 (5 bases). Per the germline V gene, CDR1 is SEHNR and CDR2 is FQNEAQ (reference sequence). The CDR3 is 13 amino acids. Deletions cut 1 base from V and 7 bases from J, with 8 bases between. CDR3 in amino acids: CASSLEGKQPQHF. The CDR3 DNA reads TGTGCCAGCAGCTTAGAGGGGAAACAGCCCCAGCATTTT.

The rearrangement links TRBV2 to TRBJ2-7, with TRBD1 matching over 8 bases. The CDR3 loop spans 14 amino acids. The V and J ends lost 3 bases and 5 bases, in that order; junction bases with no gene match: 6. Germline loops: CDR1 SNHLY, CDR2 FYNNEI. For the CDR3, the DNA is TGTGCCAGCAGTGAGAGACAGGGGTCTCACGAGCAGTACTTC. It translates to CASSERQGSHEQYF.

This clone was observed a single time. The chain has TRBV10-1 and TRBJ2-1, with D tentatively TRBD2 (5 bases). The CDR3 consists of 16 residues. Between the trimmed V and J ends, which lost 2 bases and 2 bases, there was a span of 13 bases. Per the germline V gene, CDR1 is WNHNN and CDR2 is SYGVQD (reference sequence). CDR3 coding DNA: TGCGCCAGCAGTGAGAATTTGGCGGGCCCCTACAATGAGCAGTTCTTC. Its translation is CASSENLAGPYNEQFF.

This clone was found once. V is TRBV28 and J is TRBJ1-1, with a possible D match to TRBD1 (5 bases). V was shortened by 5 bases and J by 10 bases, with 20 bases between the two germline ends. The CDR3 contains 14 residues. Germline V gene sequence: CDR1 MDHEN, CDR2 SYDVKM. For the CDR3, the DNA is TGTGCCAGCAGTCCCCCGTTGGAGGGGTACACAGCTTTCTTT. It translates to CASSPPLEGYTAFF.

The chain uses TRBV27 and TRBJ1-6; D is uncertain. Germline CDR1 and CDR2: MNHEY and SMNVEV (reference sequence). This CDR3 contains 12 residues. Trimming took 3 bases from V and 7 from J, leaving 4 bases between them. CDR3 nucleotide sequence: TGTGCCAGCAGTTTTACAAATTCACCCCTCCACTTT. Protein sequence: CASSFTNSPLHF.

The rearrangement uses TRBV6-5 and TRBJ1-1; 7 bases align to TRBD1. The CDR3 has 14 residues. Germline assignment: CDR1 MNHEY and CDR2 SVGAGI. Losses at the gene ends were 2 bases for V and 3 bases for J; bases not matched to a gene: 3. The CDR3 DNA follows: TGTGCCAGCAGTTACCAGGACAGGTACACTGAAGCTTTCTTT. As protein: CASSYQDRYTEAFF.

V usage is TRBV19 and J usage is TRBJ1-1, with D tentatively TRBD1 (6 bases). CDR3 length equals 13 residues. V dropped 6 bases and J dropped 4 bases, with 12 bases sitting between them. Looked up from germline, CDR1 is LNHDA and CDR2 is SQIVND (reference sequence). DNA of the CDR3: TGTGCCAGTAGAGGGGGGGGAAGCACTGAAGCTTTCTTT. Its protein product is CASRGGGSTEAFF.

The V call is TRBV30, the J call TRBJ1-1; a weak D match, TRBD1 (6 bases). The CDR3 runs 13 residues. Germline V gene sequence: CDR1 GTSNPN, CDR2 SVGIG (reference sequence). The ends were cut back, 2 bases at V and 0 bases at J, with 7 bases in the middle. This CDR3 reads CAWSTGLNTEAFF. CDR3 in DNA: TGTGCCTGGAGTACAGGGTTGAACACTGAAGCTTTCTTT.

The chain links TRBV6-1 to TRBJ2-3, with D perhaps TRBD1 (5 bases). The V end was cut by 5 bases, the J end by 2 bases, with 14 bases between. The CDR3 is 15 residues long. Germline V gene sequence: CDR1 MNHNS, CDR2 SASEGT. DNA for the CDR3: TGTGCCAGCAGTTCCATGGTGGGGCACACAGATACGCAGTATTTT. Translation gives CASSSMVGHTDTQYF.

A few counts support this clone. The gene calls are TRBV4-1 and TRBJ1-1, with 7 positions matching TRBD1. Per the germline V gene, CDR1 is MGHRA and CDR2 is YSYEKL. Germline trimming cut 2 bases from V and 1 base from J; bases unmatched to any gene: 7. CDR3 length: 16 amino acids. CDR3 bases: TGCGCCAGCAGCCAATCCTCGACAGGGACGAACACTGAAGCTTTCTTT. It specifies CASSQSSTGTNTEAFF.

The rearrangement uses TRBV7-9 and TRBJ2-3; TRBD2 aligns across 7 bases. V lost 5 bases and J lost 3; bases outside the gene matches: 8. Germline loops: CDR1 SEHNR, CDR2 FQNEAQ (reference sequence). The CDR3 totals 15 residues. For the CDR3, the DNA is TGTGCCAGCAGCCTCGAGTTAGCGGGTACAGATACGCAGTATTTT. Amino acid sequence: CASSLELAGTDTQYF. Full variable domain (rest looked up from reference TRBV7-9 and TRBJ2-3): DTGVSQNPRHKITKRGQNVTFRCDPISEHNRLYWYRQTLGQGPEFLTYFQNEAQLEKSRLLSDRFSAERPKGSFSTLEIQRTEQGDSAMYLCASSLELAGTDTQYFGPGTRLTVL.

The chain combines TRBV18 with TRBJ1-3; 10 bases agree with TRBD1. V was clipped by 0 bases and J by 3 bases; unmatched bases: 2. Germline CDR1 is KGHSH and CDR2 is LQKENI. CDR3 size: 16 residues. The CDR3 region has the DNA TGTGCCAGCTCACCACCCGGGACAGGGGTTGGAAACACCATATATTTT. As protein: CASSPPGTGVGNTIYF. Combining the CDR3 with reference TRBV18 and TRBJ1-3 gives the whole variable domain NAGVMQNPRHLVRRRGQEARLRCSPMKGHSHVYWYRQLPEEGLKFMVYLQKENIIDESGMPKERFSAEFPKEGPSILRIQQVVRGDSAAYFCASSPPGTGVGNTIYFGEGSWLTVV.